This TCR beta chain appears in the sequencing data of a study of regulatory T cells in long-lasting Graves disease. Indicated time point: persistent/refractory GD, antithyroid drugs over 5 years with positive TRAb. The TCR library used RNA extracted from PBMCs. Trimming removed 1 base from V and 4 bases from J, with 11 bases in between. Per germline, CDR1 DFQATT and CDR2 SNEGSKA (reference sequence). The CDR3 length is 14 residues. According to the study, TCR beta libraries were built with iRepertoire HTBI primers and CDR3-region Arm-PCR. MiXCR, run by TCRdb on the multiplex PCR reads, gives a single entry per CDR3 protein. The repertoire includes 400,000 to 500,000 distinct CDR3 sequences, less than 25% of them detected once, and approximately 8% sits in the top ten.

The source is a female donor with Graves disease. The V gene is TRBV20-1, the J gene TRBJ2-1; D gene unclear. The sample here was peripheral blood mononuclear cells (PBMCs), taken when the disease was refractory, from a patient treated with antithyroid drugs. The CDR3: CSARGITGYNEQFF. The CDR3 bases are TGCAGTGCTAGAGGAATTACTGGATACAATGAGCAGTTCTTC.